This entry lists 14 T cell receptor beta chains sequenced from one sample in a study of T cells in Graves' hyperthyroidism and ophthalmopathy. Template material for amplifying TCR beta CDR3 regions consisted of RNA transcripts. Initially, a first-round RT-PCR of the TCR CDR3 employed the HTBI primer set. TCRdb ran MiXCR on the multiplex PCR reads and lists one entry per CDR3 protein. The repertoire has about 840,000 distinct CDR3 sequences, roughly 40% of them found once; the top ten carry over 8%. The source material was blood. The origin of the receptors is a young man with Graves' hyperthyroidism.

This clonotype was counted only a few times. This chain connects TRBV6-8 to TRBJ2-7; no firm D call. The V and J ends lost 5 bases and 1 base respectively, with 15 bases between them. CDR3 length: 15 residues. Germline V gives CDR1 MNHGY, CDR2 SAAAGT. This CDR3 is CASSPFGGSSYEQYF. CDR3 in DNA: TGTGCCAGCAGTCCTTTCGGCGGATCGTCCTACGAGCAGTACTTC.

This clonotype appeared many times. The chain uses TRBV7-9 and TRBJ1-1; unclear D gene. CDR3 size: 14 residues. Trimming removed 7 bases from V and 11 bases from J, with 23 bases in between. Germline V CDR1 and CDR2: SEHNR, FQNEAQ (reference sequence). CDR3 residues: CASTYLDRSPEAFF. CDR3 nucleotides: TGTGCCAGCACCTATCTGGACCGTAGCCCCGAGGCTTTCTTT.

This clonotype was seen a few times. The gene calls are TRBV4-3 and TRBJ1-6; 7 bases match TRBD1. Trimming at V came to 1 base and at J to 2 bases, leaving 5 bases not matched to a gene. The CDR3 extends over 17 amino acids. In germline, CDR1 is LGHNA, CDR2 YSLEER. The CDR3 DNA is TGCGCCAGCAGCCAAGGACAGGGATGGGCCTATAATTCACCCCTCCACTTT. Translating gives CASSQGQGWAYNSPLHF.

CDR3 amino acids: CSVPPLTGTYEQYF. The DNA of the CDR3 is TGCAGTGTTCCCCCCCTGACGGGCACCTACGAGCAGTACTTC. The chain employs TRBV20-1 and TRBJ2-7; D uncertain. This CDR3 spans 14 amino acids. Trimming took off 7 bases at V and 2 bases at J, with 18 bases between the two ends. Germline CDR1 is DFQATT and CDR2 is SNEGSKA (reference sequence).

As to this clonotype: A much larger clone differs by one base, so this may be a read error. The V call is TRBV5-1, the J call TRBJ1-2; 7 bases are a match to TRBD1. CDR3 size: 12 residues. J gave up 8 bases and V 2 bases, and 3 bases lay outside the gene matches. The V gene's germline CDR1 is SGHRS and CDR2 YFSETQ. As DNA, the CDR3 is TGCGCCAGCAGCTTTGACAGGGAAGGCTACACCTTC. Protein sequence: CASSFDREGYTF.

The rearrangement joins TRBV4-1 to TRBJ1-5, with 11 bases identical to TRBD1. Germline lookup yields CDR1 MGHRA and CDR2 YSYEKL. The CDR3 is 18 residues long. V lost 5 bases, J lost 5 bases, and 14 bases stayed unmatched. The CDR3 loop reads CASSVTPGGQGVYQPQHF. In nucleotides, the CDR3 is TGCGCCAGCAGCGTCACACCGGGGGGACAGGGGGTTTATCAGCCCCAGCATTTT.

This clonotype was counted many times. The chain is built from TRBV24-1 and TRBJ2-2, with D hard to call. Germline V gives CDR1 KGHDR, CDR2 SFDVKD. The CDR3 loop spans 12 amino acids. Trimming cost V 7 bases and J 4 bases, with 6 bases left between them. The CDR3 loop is CATSDFTGELFF. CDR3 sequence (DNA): TGTGCCACCAGCGACTTCACCGGGGAGCTGTTTTTT.

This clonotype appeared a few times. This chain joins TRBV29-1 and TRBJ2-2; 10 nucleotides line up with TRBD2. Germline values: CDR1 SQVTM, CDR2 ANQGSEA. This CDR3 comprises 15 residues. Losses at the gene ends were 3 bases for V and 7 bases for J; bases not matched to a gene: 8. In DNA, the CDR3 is TGCAGCGTTGAGAGAAGCGGGGGGGCTCACGGGGAGCTGTTTTTT. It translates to CSVERSGGAHGELFF.

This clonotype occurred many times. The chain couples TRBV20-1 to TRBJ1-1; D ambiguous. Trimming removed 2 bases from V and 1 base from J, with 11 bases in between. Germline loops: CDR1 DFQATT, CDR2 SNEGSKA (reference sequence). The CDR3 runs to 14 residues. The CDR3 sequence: CSARFGSPNTEAFF. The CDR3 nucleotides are TGCAGTGCTAGATTTGGCAGCCCGAACACTGAAGCTTTCTTT.

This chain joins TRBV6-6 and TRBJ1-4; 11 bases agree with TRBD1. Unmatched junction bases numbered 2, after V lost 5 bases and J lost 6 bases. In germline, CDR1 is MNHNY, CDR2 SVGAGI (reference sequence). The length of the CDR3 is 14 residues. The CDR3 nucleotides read TGTGCCAGCAGTGGACAGGGGGCGGATGAAAAACTGTTTTTT. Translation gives CASSGQGADEKLFF.

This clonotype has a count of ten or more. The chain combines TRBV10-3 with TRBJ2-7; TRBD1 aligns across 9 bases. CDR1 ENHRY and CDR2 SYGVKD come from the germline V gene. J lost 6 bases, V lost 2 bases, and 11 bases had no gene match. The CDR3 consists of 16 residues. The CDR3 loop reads CAISEGGSGQGREQYF. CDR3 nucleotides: TGTGCCATCAGTGAGGGGGGCTCGGGACAGGGACGCGAGCAGTACTTC.

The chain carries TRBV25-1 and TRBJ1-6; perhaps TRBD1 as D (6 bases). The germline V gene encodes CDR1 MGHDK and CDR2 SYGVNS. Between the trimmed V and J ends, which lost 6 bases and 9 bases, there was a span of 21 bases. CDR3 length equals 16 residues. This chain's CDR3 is CASSLPRMEGGSPLHF. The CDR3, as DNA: TGTGCCAGCAGCTTACCAAGGATGGAGGGGGGTTCACCCCTCCACTTT.

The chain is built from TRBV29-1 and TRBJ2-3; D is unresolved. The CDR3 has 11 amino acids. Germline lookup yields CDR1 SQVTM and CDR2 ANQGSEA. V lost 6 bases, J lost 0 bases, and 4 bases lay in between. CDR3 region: CSVTSTDTQYF. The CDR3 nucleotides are TGCAGCGTAACCAGCACAGATACGCAGTATTTT.

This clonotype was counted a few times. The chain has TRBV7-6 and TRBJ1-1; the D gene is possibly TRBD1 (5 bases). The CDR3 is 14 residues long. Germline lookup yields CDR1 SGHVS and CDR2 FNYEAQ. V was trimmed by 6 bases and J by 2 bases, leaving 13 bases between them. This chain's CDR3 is CASRPQGLNTEAFF. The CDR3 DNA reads TGTGCCAGCAGACCTCAGGGACTAAACACTGAAGCTTTCTTT.